This TCR beta chain was retrieved from a study of T cell responses to AZD1222 COVID-19 vaccine. Findings and caveats of the study: Recipients of AZD1222 seropositive at baseline numbered only five or six.

Produced via immunoSEQ multiplex PCR; TCRdb's table is partial and in-frame only. The sample consists of tens of thousands of clones, roughly 90% of them appearing once. This clone was seen only a few times. Its antigen remains unidentified. The germline gives CDR1 KGHSH, CDR2 LQKENI. V was trimmed by 5 bases and J by 5 bases, leaving 10 bases between them. CDR3 size: 13 residues. The chain has TRBV18 and TRBJ1-5; D ambiguous. The receptor comes from an adult in good health. Sequenced here: peripheral blood, sampled on day 0 of AZD1222 vaccination. CDR3 coding DNA: TGTGCCAGCTCAAACGGACGAGATCAGCCCCAGCATTTT. This codes for CASSNGRDQPQHF.